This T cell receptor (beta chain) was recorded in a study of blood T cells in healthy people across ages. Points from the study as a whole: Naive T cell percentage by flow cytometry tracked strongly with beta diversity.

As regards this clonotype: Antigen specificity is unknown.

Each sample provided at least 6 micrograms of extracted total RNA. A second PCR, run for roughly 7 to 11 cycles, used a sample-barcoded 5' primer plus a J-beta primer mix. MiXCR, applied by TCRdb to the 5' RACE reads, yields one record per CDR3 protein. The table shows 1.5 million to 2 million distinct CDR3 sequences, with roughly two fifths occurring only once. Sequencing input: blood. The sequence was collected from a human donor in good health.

The CDR3 sequence: CSARTQVEANEQFF. The DNA of the CDR3 is TGCAGTGCTAGAACCCAAGTTGAGGCCAATGAGCAGTTCTTC. The J gene is TRBJ2-1, the V gene TRBV20-1; D is undetermined. Trimming took 2 bases from V and 6 from J, leaving 14 bases between them. The CDR3 consists of 14 residues. CDR1 and CDR2 from the germline V gene are DFQATT and SNEGSKA (reference sequence).